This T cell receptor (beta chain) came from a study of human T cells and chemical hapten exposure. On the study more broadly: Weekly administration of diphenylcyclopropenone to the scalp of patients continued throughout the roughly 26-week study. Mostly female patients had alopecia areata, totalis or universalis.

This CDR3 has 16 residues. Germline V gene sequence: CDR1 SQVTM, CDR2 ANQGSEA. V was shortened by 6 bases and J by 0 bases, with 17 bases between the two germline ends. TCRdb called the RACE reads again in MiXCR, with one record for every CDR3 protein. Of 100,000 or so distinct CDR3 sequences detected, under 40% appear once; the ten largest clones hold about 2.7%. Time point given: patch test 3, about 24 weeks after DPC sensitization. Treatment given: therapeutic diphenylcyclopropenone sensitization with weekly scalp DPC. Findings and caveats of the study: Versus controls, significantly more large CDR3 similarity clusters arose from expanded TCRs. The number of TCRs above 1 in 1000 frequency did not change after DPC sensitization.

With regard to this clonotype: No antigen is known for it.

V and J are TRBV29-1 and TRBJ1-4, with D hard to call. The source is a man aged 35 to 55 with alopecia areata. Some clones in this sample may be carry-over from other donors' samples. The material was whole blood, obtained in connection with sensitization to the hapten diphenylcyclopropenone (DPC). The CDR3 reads CSVRLRGPTTNEKLFF. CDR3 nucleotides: TGCAGCGTCCGGTTGAGAGGCCCCACAACTAATGAAAAACTGTTTTTT.